Shown below are 17 T cell receptor beta chains from a single sample sequenced in a study of lymphopenia after photon versus proton radiotherapy. Using immunoSEQ multiplex PCR, the repertoire was profiled, and TCRdb retains in-frame clones only, with some absent. The sample holds some 21,000 clones, 85% seen once. The sequenced sample was peripheral blood, obtained from a patient treated with photon-based radiotherapy. Receptor source: a man aged 60 to 69 with pancreatic cancer.

V and J are TRBV11-2 and TRBJ2-7; possibly TRBD2 for D (7 bases). Per the germline V gene, CDR1 is SGHAT and CDR2 is FQNNGV. With 2 bases removed from V and 6 bases from J, the gap between germline ends came to 8 bases. CDR3 size: 12 residues. CDR3 DNA sequence: TGTGCCAGCAGCTTAAGGGGGGGCGAGCAGTACTTC. Its protein product is CASSLRGGEQYF.

The V and J genes are TRBV9 and TRBJ1-1; 7 bases align to TRBD1. This CDR3 has 14 amino acids. Trimming cost V 4 bases and J 4 bases; bases outside gene matches: 7. Per germline, CDR1 SGDLS and CDR2 YYNGEE. CDR3 loop: CASSPLTGRTEAFF. Here the CDR3 DNA reads TGTGCCAGCAGCCCGCTGACAGGGCGCACTGAAGCTTTCTTT.

The chain employs TRBV2 and TRBJ2-5; D is undetermined. The germline gives CDR1 SNHLY, CDR2 FYNNEI. This CDR3 is 13 amino acids long. V was shortened by 4 bases and J by 5 bases, with 11 bases between the two germline ends. This chain's CDR3 is CASSGRPMETQYF. The CDR3 nucleotides are TGTGCCAGCAGTGGTCGGCCCATGGAGACCCAGTACTTC.

This clone was counted a few times. The chain has TRBV7-2 and TRBJ1-3; D unresolved. CDR3 length: 14 residues. Per germline, CDR1 SGHTA and CDR2 FQGNSA. V dropped 5 bases and J dropped 0 bases, with 8 bases sitting between them. CDR3 loop: CASSRDYSGNTIYF. The CDR3 DNA reads as TGTGCCAGCAGCCGGGATTACTCTGGAAACACCATATATTTT.

The chain employs TRBV10-3 and TRBJ2-7, with 8 bases identical to TRBD1. The CDR3 consists of 15 residues. The trim removed 4 bases at V and 5 bases at J, leaving 10 bases unmatched. Germline values: CDR1 ENHRY, CDR2 SYGVKD. CDR3 sequence: CAISADRGRTDEQYF. For the CDR3, the DNA is TGTGCCATCAGTGCCGACAGGGGAAGAACAGACGAGCAGTACTTC.

This sequence joins TRBV4-2 and TRBJ1-2; 8 bases match TRBD1. CDR3 length equals 15 residues. The V gene's germline CDR1 is LGHNA and CDR2 YNFKEQ. The ends lost 0 bases at V and 7 bases at J; junction bases unmatched: 7. CDR3 in amino acids: CASSQDIQGAGGYTF. CDR3 sequence (DNA): TGTGCCAGCAGCCAAGATATTCAGGGGGCGGGTGGCTACACCTTC.

The rearrangement uses TRBV1 and TRBJ2-1. TRBV1 represents a pseudogene. The CDR3 covers 12 residues. This chain's CDR3 is CTSSQGGNEQFF. In nucleotides, the CDR3 is TGCACCAGCAGCCAAGGGGGAAATGAGCAGTTCTTC.

The chain has TRBV15 and TRBJ1-5; unclear D gene. In germline, CDR1 is LNHNV, CDR2 YYDKDF (reference sequence). This CDR3 has 13 amino acids. V lost 6 bases and J 7 bases, leaving 13 bases between the germline ends. Here the CDR3 reads CATSGRTHQPQHF. The DNA of the CDR3 is TGTGCCACCAGTGGCCGAACGCACCAGCCCCAGCATTTT.

The V call is TRBV10-2, the J call TRBJ2-3; D may correspond to TRBD1 or TRBD2 (6 bases each). Germline CDR1 WSHSY, CDR2 SAAADI. With 7 bases removed from V and 0 bases from J, the gap between germline ends came to 14 bases. The length of the CDR3 is 15 residues. This chain's CDR3 is CASIWGATSTDTQYF. The DNA for the CDR3 is TGCGCCAGCATTTGGGGGGCCACGAGCACAGATACGCAGTATTTT.

The V gene is TRBV11-3, the J gene TRBJ1-1; tentative D call: TRBD1 (5 bases). Germline V gives CDR1 SGHNT, CDR2 YENEEA. V was clipped by 7 bases and J by 1 base, with 10 bases between them. The CDR3 is made up of 13 amino acids. The CDR3 DNA sequence: TGTGCCAGCAAACGCGGGACGAACACTGAAGCTTTCTTT. The encoded protein is CASKRGTNTEAFF.

The chain recombines TRBV4-1 with TRBJ2-1; D gene unclear. CDR3 size: 14 residues. V lost 3 bases and J lost 4, with 10 bases in between. Germline-derived CDR1 and CDR2 are MGHRA and YSYEKL. CDR3 in DNA: TGCGCCAGCAGCCAGGGGTTCGAGTACAATGAGCAGTTCTTC. Translated: CASSQGFEYNEQFF.

The CDR3 reads CASSPRQGVYGYTF. The CDR3 DNA follows: TGTGCCAGCAGCCCGAGACAGGGGGTCTATGGCTACACCTTC. The rearrangement joins TRBV5-6 to TRBJ1-2; TRBD1 aligns across 9 bases. This CDR3 is built from 14 residues. Germline trimming cut 4 bases from V and 4 bases from J; bases unmatched to any gene: 5. CDR1 is SGHDT, CDR2 YYEEEE, per germline.

This sequence joins TRBV19 and TRBJ2-7; possible D gene TRBD1, 6 bases. In germline, CDR1 is LNHDA, CDR2 SQIVND (reference sequence). The CDR3 length is 13 residues. Trimming took off 1 base at V and 3 bases at J, with 7 bases between the two ends. The CDR3 loop is CASSIGRGYEQYF. As DNA, the CDR3 is TGTGCCAGTAGTATAGGCAGGGGCTACGAGCAGTACTTC.

This sequence joins TRBV6-1 and TRBJ2-7; the match to TRBD2 covers 9 bases. The trim removed 7 bases at V and 5 bases at J, leaving 9 bases unmatched. The CDR3 extends over 14 amino acids. Per the germline V gene, CDR1 is MNHNS and CDR2 is SASEGT. The CDR3 coding sequence is TGTGCCAGCACCCAAGCGGGGGGATCGGACGAGCAGTACTTC. Its translation: CASTQAGGSDEQYF.

This chain joins TRBV12-5 and TRBJ2-5, with TRBD2 matching 11 bases. Trimming cost V 0 bases and J 8 bases; bases outside gene matches: 8. Germline V gives CDR1 LGHNT, CDR2 FRNRAP. The CDR3 loop spans 16 amino acids. The CDR3 reads CASGLVLAGAPGTQYF. CDR3 nucleotide sequence: TGTGCTAGTGGTTTGGTACTAGCGGGGGCCCCGGGAACCCAGTACTTC.

This clone was recorded only once. V is TRBV7-8 and J is TRBJ2-7, with 12 bases fitting TRBD2. Germline V gives CDR1 SGHVS, CDR2 FQNEAQ. V was clipped by 4 bases and J by 4 bases; unmatched bases: 2. This CDR3 is built from 14 residues. The CDR3 here is CASSSLAGGYEQYF. DNA for the CDR3: TGTGCCAGCAGCTCACTAGCGGGGGGTTACGAGCAGTACTTC.

In this sample, this clone turned up once. The chain carries TRBV6-5 and TRBJ1-5; D is undetermined. V shed 3 bases and J shed 0 bases, with 9 bases lying between them. Germline lookup yields CDR1 MNHEY and CDR2 SVGAGI. The CDR3 has 15 amino acids. The CDR3 DNA reads as TGTGCCAGCAGTTATGGGCTCTATAGCAATCAGCCCCAGCATTTT. Its protein is CASSYGLYSNQPQHF.